This TCR beta chain is from a study of T-cell memory formation after mild COVID-19. Study outcomes and limitations: Largely, contracting CD4+ clones fell within CM and EM, and contracting CD8+ clones within EMRA. Clones that got smaller from day 15 to 85 had even CD4/CD8, while clones growing later tipped toward CD4+. Pre-infection memory carried some responding clones, suggesting that cross-reactive memory joined.

The CDR3 is made up of 17 amino acids. J gave up 6 bases and V 5 bases, and 14 bases lay outside the gene matches. Germline CDR1 reads SGHTA; CDR2 reads FQGTGA. Constant-segment primers and 5'RACE yielded cDNA libraries for TCR alpha and TCR beta, each carrying sample barcodes and UMIs. One entry per CDR3 protein results from TCRdb running MiXCR on the 5' RACE reads. The sample records about 610,000 distinct CDR3 sequences, roughly a sixth being singletons. This clonotype was picked up a small number of times. The target antigen is unknown. Sequences were obtained from PBMCs or a T cell subset sorted from them (not recorded which). This receptor was obtained from an adult woman who had mild COVID-19 (a few samples of this study predate the infection). Cell type and time point are not known. The chain has TRBV7-3 and TRBJ2-1; 9 bases map to TRBD2. The CDR3 sequence is CASSPRASGTRGNEQFF. CDR3 in DNA: TGTGCCAGCAGCCCCCGGGCTAGCGGGACTCGGGGCAATGAGCAGTTCTTC.